This TCR beta chain was found in a study of Graves' ophthalmopathy and Graves' hyperthyroidism. Amplification from RNA transcripts yielded the TCR beta CDR3 regions. Second-round multiplex PCR followed a first-round RT-PCR using HTBI primers. TCRdb fed the multiplex PCR reads into MiXCR, producing one record per CDR3 protein. The sample has about 550,000 distinct CDR3 sequences, 35% to 40% seen once; the top ten hold about 4%. This sequence originates from an adult man with Graves' hyperthyroidism. Sequencing input: peripheral blood or thyroid tissue (not recorded which).

Here the CDR3 reads CASSENEWDQPQHF. DNA of the CDR3: TGTGCCAGCAGCGAGAATGAATGGGATCAGCCCCAGCATTTT. The chain joins TRBV6-6 to TRBJ1-5; no definite D call. With 6 bases removed from V and 5 bases from J, the gap between germline ends came to 14 bases. This CDR3 comprises 14 residues. Per the germline V gene, CDR1 is MNHNY and CDR2 is SVGAGI (reference sequence).